The rows below give T cell receptor beta chains drawn from one sample of a study of cytomegalovirus exposure and HLA in healthy donors. The table came from immunoSEQ multiplex PCR; TCRdb's copy has only in-frame clones and leaves some out. This sample yields approximately 250,000 clones, of which around 83% are seen a single time; 0.2% to 0.25% belongs to the top ten. Sequencing input: PBMCs. The origin of the receptors is a girl aged 2-10 years in good health and CMV-seronegative. Each CDR3 is given with its conserved first and last residue. A D gene is named only where the DNA matches it firmly. The size field is filled for only some rows; it gives once, few, many or a size class.

clone size: .
J gene: TRBJ2-7
D gene: TRBD1
V gene: TRBV29-1
CDR3 protein: CSVGGTGGPSEQYF
CDR3 DNA: TGCAGCGTTGGTGGGACAGGGGGTCCTTCCGAGCAGTACTTC

clone size: .
J gene: TRBJ2-5
D gene: TRBD2
V gene: TRBV19
CDR3 protein: CASSAVMAGGRLQETQYF
CDR3 DNA: TGTGCCAGTAGTGCAGTAATGGCGGGAGGGCGTCTCCAAGAGACCCAGTACTTC

clone size: .
J gene: TRBJ2-7
D gene: TRBD2
V gene: TRBV5-1
CDR3 protein: CASSAGLAGEEQYF
CDR3 DNA: TGCGCCAGCAGCGCGGGACTAGCGGGAGAAGAGCAGTACTTC

clone size: .
J gene: TRBJ1-5
D gene: TRBD1
V gene: TRBV19
CDR3 protein: CASTPTGGPNQPQHF
CDR3 DNA: TGTGCCAGTACCCCGACAGGGGGCCCCAATCAGCCCCAGCATTTT

clone size: .
J gene: TRBJ1-5
D gene: .
V gene: TRBV19
CDR3 protein: CASSTGSGSNQPQHF
CDR3 DNA: TGTGCCAGTAGTACGGGGTCAGGCAGCAATCAGCCCCAGCATTTT

clone size: .
J gene: TRBJ2-3
D gene: TRBD2
V gene: TRBV10-3
CDR3 protein: CASSAGGTDTQYF
CDR3 DNA: TGTGCCTCCTCAGCGGGGGGCACAGATACGCAGTATTTT

clone size: .
J gene: TRBJ2-7
D gene: TRBD2
V gene: TRBV5-6
CDR3 protein: CASSFGGAGGFEQYF
CDR3 DNA: TGTGCCAGCAGCTTTGGCGGGGCCGGGGGGTTCGAGCAGTACTTC

clone size: .
J gene: TRBJ2-2
D gene: TRBD2
V gene: TRBV5-6
CDR3 protein: CASSLGFPGGANTGELFF
CDR3 DNA: TGTGCCAGCAGCTTGGGGTTCCCGGGAGGAGCGAACACCGGGGAGCTGTTTTTT

clone size: once
J gene: TRBJ2-7
D gene: .
V gene: TRBV23-1
CDR3 protein: CASSQSSYEQYF
CDR3 DNA: TGCGCCAGCAGTCAAAGTTCCTACGAGCAGTACTTC

clone size: .
J gene: TRBJ2-7
D gene: TRBD2
V gene: TRBV7-6
CDR3 protein: CASSFLPGLASYEQYF
CDR3 DNA: TGTGCCAGCAGCTTCTTACCGGGACTAGCGTCTTACGAGCAGTACTTC

clone size: .
J gene: TRBJ2-3
D gene: .
V gene: TRBV5-1
CDR3 protein: CASSNTDTQYF
CDR3 DNA: TGCGCCAGCAGTAATACAGATACGCAGTATTTT

clone size: .
J gene: TRBJ1-5
D gene: TRBD1
V gene: TRBV19
CDR3 protein: CASRDRGHDQPQHF
CDR3 DNA: TGTGCCAGTAGAGACAGGGGGCATGATCAGCCCCAGCATTTT

clone size: .
J gene: TRBJ2-5
D gene: .
V gene: TRBV6-1
CDR3 protein: CASSESRVQETQYF
CDR3 DNA: TGTGCCAGCAGTGAATCCCGGGTTCAGGAGACCCAGTACTTC

clone size: once
J gene: TRBJ1-2
D gene: TRBD1
V gene: TRBV7-9
CDR3 protein: CASSLGQGDGYTF
CDR3 DNA: TGTGCCAGCAGCTTGGGACAGGGGGATGGCTACACCTTC

clone size: .
J gene: TRBJ2-2
D gene: TRBD2
V gene: TRBV27
CDR3 protein: CASSRTSGVTIYGELFF
CDR3 DNA: TGTGCCAGCAGTCGGACCAGCGGGGTTACAATTTACGGGGAGCTGTTTTTT

clone size: few
J gene: TRBJ1-3
D gene: TRBD1
V gene: TRBV7-9
CDR3 protein: CASSPTGPGNTIYF
CDR3 DNA: TGTGCCAGCAGCCCGACAGGGCCTGGAAACACCATATATTTT

clone size: .
J gene: TRBJ2-5
D gene: .
V gene: TRBV7-9
CDR3 protein: CASSLGPGPQETQYF
CDR3 DNA: TGTGCCAGCAGCTTAGGTCCAGGGCCACAAGAGACCCAGTACTTC

clone size: .
J gene: TRBJ2-7
D gene: .
V gene: TRBV9
CDR3 protein: CASSRTPHLATYEQYF
CDR3 DNA: TGTGCCAGCAGCAGAACCCCCCATCTAGCCACCTACGAGCAGTACTTC

clone size: .
J gene: TRBJ1-4
D gene: .
V gene: TRBV20-1
CDR3 protein: CSAQMPGKLFF
CDR3 DNA: TGCAGTGCACAGATGCCCGGAAAACTGTTTTTT

clone size: .
J gene: TRBJ1-1
D gene: .
V gene: TRBV7-6
CDR3 protein: CASSLGHLVTEAFF
CDR3 DNA: TGTGCCAGCAGCTTGGGACACTTGGTCACTGAAGCTTTCTTT

clone size: .
J gene: TRBJ2-1
D gene: .
V gene: TRBV30
CDR3 protein: CAWTAYNEQFF
CDR3 DNA: TGTGCCTGGACGGCCTACAATGAGCAGTTCTTC